Below, 32 T cell receptor beta chains from the same sample are listed, as sequenced in a study of blood T cell repertoires in COVID-19. Sequenced by immunoSEQ multiplex PCR; TCRdb stores in-frame clones only, minus some. The sample has 230,000 or so clones; over 70% are singletons. The sequenced sample consisted of peripheral blood. These receptors originate from a man aged 35 to 55 with active or convalescent COVID-19.

V is TRBV4-2 and J is TRBJ2-1; perhaps TRBD2 as D (5 bases). CDR3 size: 13 residues. The V end lost 0 bases, the J end lost 9 bases, and 9 bases lay between the germline ends. Germline-derived CDR1 and CDR2 are LGHNA and YNFKEQ. In nucleotides, the CDR3 is TGTGCCAGCAGCCAAGATTCGGGGATTGAGCAGTTCTTC. Amino acids: CASSQDSGIEQFF.

The table lists this clone with a few counts. The chain carries TRBV5-8 and TRBJ1-5; 7 nucleotides agree with TRBD1. This CDR3 is 14 amino acids long. Germline trimming cut 4 bases from V and 7 bases from J; bases unmatched to any gene: 8. CDR1 is SGHTS, CDR2 YDEGEE, per germline. The CDR3 sequence: CASSAGQRSQPQHF. In DNA, the CDR3 is TGTGCCAGCAGCGCGGGACAGAGGAGCCAGCCCCAGCATTTT.

The V gene is TRBV12-3 or TRBV12-4, the J gene TRBJ2-7, with TRBD2 matching 10 bases. V lost 6 bases to trimming and J lost 4 bases; unmatched junction nucleotides: 3. The CDR3 runs to 13 residues. The CDR3 reads CASSSGRAYEQYF. The CDR3 nucleotides read TGTGCCAGCAGCAGCGGGAGGGCGTACGAGCAGTACTTC.

This clone has a handful of counts. J is TRBJ2-2 and V is TRBV7-9, with 8 bases lining up with TRBD2. Germline lookup yields CDR1 SEHNR and CDR2 FQNEAQ (reference sequence). V lost 5 bases to trimming and J lost 5 bases; unmatched junction nucleotides: 16. The CDR3 is 18 residues long. This chain's CDR3 is CASSPRMGLELDTGELFF. CDR3 nucleotide sequence: TGTGCCAGCAGCCCTAGGATGGGACTAGAATTGGATACCGGGGAGCTGTTTTTT.

The V and J genes are TRBV7-2 and TRBJ1-4; D is possibly TRBD1 (5 bases). The V end lost 4 bases, the J end lost 4 bases, and 13 bases lay between the germline ends. CDR1 SGHTA and CDR2 FQGNSA come from the germline V gene. The CDR3 contains 15 residues. In DNA form, the CDR3 reads TGTGCCAGCAGCTCCGCGGGACGGTTTAATGAAAAACTGTTTTTT. Translating it yields CASSSAGRFNEKLFF.

In this sample, this clone turned up once. The chain recombines TRBV5-4 with TRBJ1-5; TRBD1 matches at 9 bases. The germline V gene encodes CDR1 SGHNT and CDR2 YYREEE (reference sequence). Germline trimming cut 3 bases from V and 4 bases from J; bases unmatched to any gene: 2. The CDR3 runs to 14 residues. The CDR3 region is CASSSDRGNQPQHF. The CDR3 nucleotides read TGTGCCAGCAGCTCCGACAGGGGGAATCAGCCCCAGCATTTT.

About this clone: At one end, the junction sequence differs from germline, possibly due to a read error. This chain uses TRBV12-5 with TRBJ2-1; 10 bases map to TRBD1. This CDR3 is 13 amino acids long. Looked up from germline, CDR1 is LGHNT and CDR2 is FRNRAP. CDR3 residues: CASGLFPMGQGLF. The CDR3 nucleotides read TGTGCTAGTGGTTTGTTTCCAATGGGACAGGGGCTCTTC.

The rearrangement joins TRBV12-5 to TRBJ1-1; the D gene is possibly TRBD1 (5 bases). The CDR3 is 15 amino acids. Germline CDR1 LGHNT, CDR2 FRNRAP. Between the trimmed V and J ends, which lost 1 base and 5 bases, there was a span of 14 bases. The CDR3 nucleotides read TGTGCTAGTGGTTTGGGGACCAGGGTCGGAACTGAAGCTTTCTTT. It specifies CASGLGTRVGTEAFF.

The chain couples TRBV29-1 to TRBJ2-7, with a weak D call TRBD2 (6 bases). Between the trimmed V and J ends, which lost 1 base and 7 bases, there was a span of 11 bases. CDR3 length: 12 amino acids. The V gene's germline CDR1 is SQVTM and CDR2 ANQGSEA. The CDR3 nucleotides read TGCAGCGTTGAAGGTGGAGGGAGGGAGCAGTACTTC. This codes for CSVEGGGREQYF.

This clone came up many times. V gene TRBV27 combines with J gene TRBJ2-1, with D hard to call. CDR3 length: 11 residues. Germline-derived CDR1 and CDR2 are MNHEY and SMNVEV (reference sequence). Trimming cost V 6 bases and J 8 bases, with 8 bases left between them. The CDR3 coding sequence is TGTGCCAGCAGACGCGAAGATGAGCAGTTCTTC. It specifies CASRREDEQFF.

Comment on this clone: The junction does not match germline at one end; this may be a read error. CDR3 amino acids: CASSKGQGALVTQYF. The CDR3 nucleotides read TGTGCTAGCAGCAAGGGACAGGGGGCGCTTGTGACCCAGTACTTC. V and J are TRBV7-7 and TRBJ2-5; 12 bases line up with TRBD1. Germline V gene lookup returns CDR1 SSHAT and CDR2 FNYEAQ (reference sequence). The CDR3 contains 15 residues.

The chain couples TRBV28 to TRBJ2-7; D perhaps matches TRBD1 (6 bases). CDR3 length: 15 residues. CDR1 is MDHEN and CDR2 is SYDVKM in the germline V gene. Trimming removed 6 bases at V and 3 bases at J, with 18 bases between. This chain's CDR3 is CASSSAQGAFYEQYF. The CDR3 coding sequence is TGTGCCAGCAGCTCCGCACAGGGAGCGTTCTACGAGCAGTACTTC.

The V gene is TRBV7-3, the J gene TRBJ2-1; 9 nucleotides line up with TRBD1. The V segment lost 7 bases and the J segment 2 bases; nucleotides outside the gene matches: 12. The length of the CDR3 is 17 residues. Germline assignment: CDR1 SGHTA and CDR2 FQGTGA. As DNA, the CDR3 is TGTGCCAGCACCTGGACGAACCGGGACAGGGCCTACAATGAGCAGTTCTTC. Translating it yields CASTWTNRDRAYNEQFF.

J is TRBJ1-4 and V is TRBV19; 7 bases line up with TRBD1. J lost 4 bases, V lost 5 bases, and 10 bases had no gene match. Germline lookup yields CDR1 LNHDA and CDR2 SQIVND (reference sequence). The CDR3 is made up of 16 amino acids. DNA of the CDR3: TGTGCCAGTAGTCGGCGGCCGGGACAGATTAATGAAAAACTGTTTTTT. Residues: CASSRRPGQINEKLFF.

The chain carries TRBV4-3 and TRBJ2-5; 8 positions match TRBD2. Trimming removed 4 bases from V and 4 bases from J; junction bases left unmatched: 11. Germline V lookup: CDR1 LGHNA, CDR2 YSLEER. CDR3 length: 16 amino acids. CDR3 bases: TGCGCCAGCAGCCCCCGGACTAGCCAGGGAGGAGAGACCCAGTACTTC. Protein sequence: CASSPRTSQGGETQYF.

The chain combines TRBV2 with TRBJ2-2; tentative D call: TRBD2 (7 bases). Trimming left V 4 bases short and J 3 bases short, with 15 bases between. Germline loops: CDR1 SNHLY, CDR2 FYNNEI. The CDR3 is 16 residues long. CDR3 bases: TGTGCCAGCAGTGTTCGGGGGGCCTGGGACACCGGGGAGCTGTTTTTT. This encodes CASSVRGAWDTGELFF.

The CDR3: CASSVPGTDTQYF. CDR3 nucleotide sequence: TGTGCCAGCAGTGTTCCCGGCACAGATACGCAGTATTTT. The J gene is TRBJ2-3, the V gene TRBV2; D gene ambiguous. Per the germline V gene, CDR1 is SNHLY and CDR2 is FYNNEI. CDR3 length equals 13 residues. With 4 bases removed from V and 1 base from J, the gap between germline ends came to 6 bases. Filled out from reference TRBV2 and TRBJ2-3, the complete variable domain reads EPEVTQTPSHQVTQMGQEVILRCVPISNHLYFYWYRQILGQKVEFLVSFYNNEISEKSEIFDDQFSVERPDGSNFTLKIRSTKLEDSAMYFCASSVPGTDTQYFGPGTRLTVL.

This chain connects TRBV5-1 to TRBJ2-7, with 10 bases matching TRBD2. V shed 0 bases, J shed 2 bases, and the junction held 5 bases outside the gene matches. The length of the CDR3 is 16 residues. The germline V gene encodes CDR1 SGHRS and CDR2 YFSETQ. The CDR3 nucleotides are TGCGCCAGCAGCTTGGCCGGGACTAGCGTGACCTACGAGCAGTACTTC. Encoded protein: CASSLAGTSVTYEQYF.

The V and J genes are TRBV29-1 and TRBJ1-1; D gene ambiguous. Trimming left V 5 bases short and J 3 bases short, with 4 bases between. Germline V gene lookup returns CDR1 SQVTM and CDR2 ANQGSEA. The CDR3 is 10 amino acids. Here the CDR3 reads CSVRDTEAFF. In DNA, the CDR3 is TGCAGCGTTCGGGACACTGAAGCTTTCTTT.

The V and J genes are TRBV5-1 and TRBJ2-7, with 9 bases that match TRBD1. Per germline, CDR1 SGHRS and CDR2 YFSETQ. The CDR3 spans 14 residues. The J segment lost 5 bases and the V segment lost 3 bases, leaving 6 bases of the junction unmatched. The CDR3 protein is CASSSGDRAHEQYF. The CDR3 DNA reads as TGCGCCAGCAGCTCCGGGGACAGGGCCCACGAGCAGTACTTC.

V is TRBV18 and J is TRBJ2-7, with 8 bases matching TRBD1. Trimming at V came to 4 bases and at J to 3 bases, leaving 8 bases not matched to a gene. The germline CDR1 and CDR2 sequences are KGHSH and LQKENI. This CDR3 is built from 15 residues. In nucleotides, the CDR3 is TGTGCCAGCTCACTAGGGACAGGAAAGTTCTACGAGCAGTACTTC. Amino acids: CASSLGTGKFYEQYF.

The rearrangement uses TRBV7-2 and TRBJ1-2; possibly TRBD1 for D (6 bases). The CDR3 is made up of 12 amino acids. The germline CDR1 and CDR2 sequences are SGHTA and FQGNSA. V was shortened by 3 bases and J by 6 bases, with 8 bases between the two germline ends. CDR3 in DNA: TGTGCCAGCAGCTTTTCAGGGGATGGCTACACCTTC. The encoded protein is CASSFSGDGYTF.

The V call is TRBV6-1, the J call TRBJ1-5, with D perhaps TRBD1 (5 bases). CDR3 length: 14 residues. CDR1 MNHNS and CDR2 SASEGT come from the germline V gene. V lost 3 bases and J lost 6, with 12 bases in between. This CDR3 reads CASSDAGLGQPQHF. DNA of the CDR3: TGTGCCAGCAGTGACGCAGGGTTGGGTCAGCCCCAGCATTTT.

V is TRBV5-6 and J is TRBJ2-3, with 8 bases that match TRBD2. This CDR3 region has 16 residues. Germline V gene sequence: CDR1 SGHDT, CDR2 YYEEEE. After removal of 0 bases from V and 1 base from J, the junction contained 4 bases not matched to a gene. CDR3 sequence reads: CASSLGSGRGTDTQYF. Written as DNA, the CDR3 is TGTGCCAGCAGCTTGGGATCCGGGAGGGGCACAGATACGCAGTATTTT.

The CDR3 spells CASSTTTGNTNYGYTF. In nucleotides, the CDR3 is TGTGCCAGCTCAACAACGACGGGTAATACTAACTATGGCTACACCTTC. This chain links TRBV18 with TRBJ1-2; D ambiguous. V gave up 5 bases and J gave up 0 bases, with 16 bases separating them. The germline CDR1 and CDR2 sequences are KGHSH and LQKENI. This CDR3 region has 16 residues. Looking up the rest from reference TRBV18 and TRBJ1-2 gives the full variable domain: NAGVMQNPRHLVRRRGQEARLRCSPMKGHSHVYWYRQLPEEGLKFMVYLQKENIIDESGMPKERFSAEFPKEGPSILRIQQVVRGDSAAYFCASSTTTGNTNYGYTFGSGTRLTVV.

The chain has TRBV5-8 and TRBJ1-4, with TRBD1 identical over 9 bases. The junction had 9 bases not matched to a gene; V was cut back by 4 bases and J by 8 bases. Germline V gene sequence: CDR1 SGHTS, CDR2 YDEGEE. This CDR3 has 15 residues. CDR3 residues: CASSLQGAEGEKLFF. The CDR3 DNA sequence: TGTGCCAGCAGCCTACAGGGGGCAGAGGGAGAAAAACTGTTTTTT.

The chain's CDR3 is CASSWGRSSYEQYF. As DNA, the CDR3 is TGCGCCAGCTCCTGGGGCAGGAGCTCCTACGAGCAGTACTTC. The chain is built from TRBV5-1 and TRBJ2-7; D might be TRBD1 (5 bases). This CDR3 is 14 amino acids long. The V end was cut by 7 bases, the J end by 0 bases, with 14 bases between. Germline CDR1 reads SGHRS; CDR2 reads YFSETQ.

In its sample, this clone was seen once. This chain joins TRBV18 and TRBJ2-7; D is ambiguous. Trimming pared 4 bases from V and 0 bases from J, leaving 7 bases between. Germline loops: CDR1 KGHSH, CDR2 LQKENI. The CDR3 has 13 amino acids. The CDR3 DNA sequence: TGTGCCAGCTCACTCCTAAGCTCCTACGAGCAGTACTTC. Translating gives CASSLLSSYEQYF.

The chain recombines TRBV6-2 or TRBV6-3 with TRBJ1-4, with D perhaps matching TRBD1 (6 bases). The germline CDR1 and CDR2 sequences are MNHEY and SVGEGT. The CDR3 length is 19 residues. The germline V and J ends were trimmed by 2 bases and 4 bases, with 23 bases remaining between them. This CDR3 reads CASSYGAGVTSLFNEKLFF. The CDR3 nucleotides read TGTGCCAGCAGTTACGGGGCAGGGGTAACCTCACTTTTTAATGAAAAACTGTTTTTT.

V and J are TRBV13 and TRBJ1-1; 7 bases map to TRBD1. The germline gives CDR1 PRHDT, CDR2 FYEKMQ (reference sequence). The CDR3 runs to 13 residues. V dropped 5 bases and J dropped 7; count of bases not matched to a gene: 7. CDR3 sequence reads: CASSPGGFGEAFF. CDR3 bases: TGTGCCAGCAGCCCAGGGGGGTTTGGTGAAGCTTTCTTT.

This chain links TRBV6-4 with TRBJ2-7, with 9 bases matching TRBD1. The CDR3 length is 13 residues. Germline CDR1 reads MRHNA; CDR2 reads SNTAGT. Unmatched junction bases numbered 9, after V lost 9 bases and J lost 6 bases. CDR3 sequence (DNA): TGTGCCAGAAATCCGGGACAGGGAAGCGAGCAGTACTTC. This sequence encodes CARNPGQGSEQYF.

This clone was seen once. The gene calls are TRBV5-4 and TRBJ2-7, with 8 bases fitting TRBD1. Germline V gives CDR1 SGHNT, CDR2 YYREEE (reference sequence). The CDR3 covers 14 residues. V lost 0 bases, J lost 6 bases, and 5 bases stayed unmatched. The CDR3 coding sequence is TGTGCCAGCAGCTTGGACAGGGGGTCGGGCGAGCAGTACTTC. Residues: CASSLDRGSGEQYF.